The T cell receptor beta chain described here comes from a study of OX40 agonist ivuxolimab in advanced cancers. Autoimmune disease history or systemic immunosuppression meant exclusion. This clone was counted between two and nine times. Its antigen is undetermined. Libraries were prepared by immunoSEQ multiplex PCR; TCRdb keeps only in-frame clonotypes and omits some of them. Here the sample spans about 67,000 clones, 70% to 90% being singletons. Study outcomes and limitations: On average, CD8+ T cells showed a greater number of expanded clones than CD4+.

Germline assignment: CDR1 MDHEN and CDR2 SYDVKM. Trimming pared 5 bases from V and 3 bases from J, leaving 7 bases between. This CDR3 has 12 residues. The receptor was derived from an adult with an advanced solid tumor such as melanoma, head and neck, liver or kidney cancer. Sequencing used CD4+ or CD8+ T cells sorted from blood, obtained in a trial of the OX40 agonist ivuxolimab. This rearrangement joins TRBV28 to TRBJ1-2; D unclear. The CDR3 DNA follows: TGTGCCAGCAGTATGAAGGACTATGGCTACACCTTC. Translating gives CASSMKDYGYTF.